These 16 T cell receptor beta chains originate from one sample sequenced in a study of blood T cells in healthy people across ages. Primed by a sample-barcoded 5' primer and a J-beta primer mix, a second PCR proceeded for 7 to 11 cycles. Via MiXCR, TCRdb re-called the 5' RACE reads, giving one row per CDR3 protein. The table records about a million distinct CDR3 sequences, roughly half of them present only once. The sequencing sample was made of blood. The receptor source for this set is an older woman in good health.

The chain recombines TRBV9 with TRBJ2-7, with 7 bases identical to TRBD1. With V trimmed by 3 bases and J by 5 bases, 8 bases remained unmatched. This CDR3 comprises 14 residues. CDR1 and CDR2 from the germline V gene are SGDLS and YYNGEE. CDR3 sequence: CASSAGTATNEQYF. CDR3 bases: TGTGCCAGCAGCGCGGGGACAGCCACCAACGAGCAGTACTTC.

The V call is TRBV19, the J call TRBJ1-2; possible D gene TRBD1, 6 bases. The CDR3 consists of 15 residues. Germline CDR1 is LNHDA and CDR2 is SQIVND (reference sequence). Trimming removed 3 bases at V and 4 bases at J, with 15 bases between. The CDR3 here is CASSIPGRGGYGYTF. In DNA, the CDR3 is TGTGCCAGTAGTATCCCCGGCAGGGGTGGCTATGGCTACACCTTC.

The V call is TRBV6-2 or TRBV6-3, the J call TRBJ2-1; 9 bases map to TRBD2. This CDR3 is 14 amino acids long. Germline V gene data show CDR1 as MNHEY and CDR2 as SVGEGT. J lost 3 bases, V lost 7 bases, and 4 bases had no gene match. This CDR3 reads CASTATSGYNEQFF. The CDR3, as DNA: TGTGCCAGCACCGCGACTAGCGGCTACAATGAGCAGTTCTTC.

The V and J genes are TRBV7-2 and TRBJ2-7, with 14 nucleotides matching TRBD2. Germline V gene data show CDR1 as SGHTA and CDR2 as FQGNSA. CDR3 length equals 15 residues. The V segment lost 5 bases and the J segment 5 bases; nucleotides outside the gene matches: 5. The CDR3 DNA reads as TGTGCCAGCAGCACGGGACTAGCGGGAGCTAACGAGCAGTACTTC. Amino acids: CASSTGLAGANEQYF.

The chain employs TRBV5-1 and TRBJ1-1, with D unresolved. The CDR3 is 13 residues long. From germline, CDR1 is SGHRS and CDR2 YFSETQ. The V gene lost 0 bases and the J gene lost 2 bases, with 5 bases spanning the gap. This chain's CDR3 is CASSLDHNTEAFF. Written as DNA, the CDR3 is TGCGCCAGCAGCTTGGACCACAACACTGAAGCTTTCTTT.

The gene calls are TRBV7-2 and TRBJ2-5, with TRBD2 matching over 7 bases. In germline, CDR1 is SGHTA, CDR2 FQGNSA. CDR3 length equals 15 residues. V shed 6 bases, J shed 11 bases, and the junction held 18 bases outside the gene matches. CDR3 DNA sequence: TGTGCCAGCAGTCCCTTGGCGGGAGTCCTAGGTGAGCAGTACTTC. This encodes CASSPLAGVLGEQYF.

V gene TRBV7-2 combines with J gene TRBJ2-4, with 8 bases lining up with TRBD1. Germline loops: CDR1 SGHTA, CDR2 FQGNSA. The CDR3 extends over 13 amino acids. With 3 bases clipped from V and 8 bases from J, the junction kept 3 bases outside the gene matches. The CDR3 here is CASSFDRGYIQYF. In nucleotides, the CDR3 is TGTGCCAGCAGCTTCGACAGGGGTTACATTCAGTACTTC. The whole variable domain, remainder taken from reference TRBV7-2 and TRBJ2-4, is GAGVSQSPSNKVTEKGKDVELRCDPISGHTALYWYRQSLGQGLEFLIYFQGNSAPDKSGLPSDRFSAERTGGSVSTLTIQRTQQEDSAVYLCASSFDRGYIQYFGAGTRLSVL.

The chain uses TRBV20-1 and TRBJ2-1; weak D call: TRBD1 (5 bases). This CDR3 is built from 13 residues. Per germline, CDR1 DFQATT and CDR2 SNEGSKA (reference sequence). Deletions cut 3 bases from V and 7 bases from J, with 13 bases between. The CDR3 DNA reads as TGCAGTGCTAGTAAGACAGTCCTAAATGAGCAGTTCTTC. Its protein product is CSASKTVLNEQFF.

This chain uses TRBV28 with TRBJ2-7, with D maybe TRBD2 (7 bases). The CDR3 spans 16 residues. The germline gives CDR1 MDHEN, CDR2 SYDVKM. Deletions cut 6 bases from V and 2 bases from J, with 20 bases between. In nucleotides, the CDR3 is TGTGCCAGCAGGCTAGGGGGGGGCGGTGGCCCCTACGAGCAGTACTTC. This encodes CASRLGGGGGPYEQYF.

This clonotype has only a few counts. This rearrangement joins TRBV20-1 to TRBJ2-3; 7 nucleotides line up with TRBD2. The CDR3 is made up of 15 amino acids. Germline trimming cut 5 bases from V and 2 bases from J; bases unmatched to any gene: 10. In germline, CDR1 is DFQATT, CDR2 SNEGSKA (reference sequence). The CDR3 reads CSAPQGRENTDTQYF. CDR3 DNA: TGCAGTGCTCCCCAAGGGAGGGAGAACACAGATACGCAGTATTTT.

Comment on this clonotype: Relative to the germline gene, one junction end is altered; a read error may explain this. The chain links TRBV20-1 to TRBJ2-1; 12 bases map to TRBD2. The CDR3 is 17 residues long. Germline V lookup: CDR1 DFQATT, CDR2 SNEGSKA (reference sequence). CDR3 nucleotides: TGCAGTGCAGGTTTTAGACTAGCGGGAGAAATGGGCAATGGGCAGTTCTTC. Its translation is CSAGFRLAGEMGNGQFF.

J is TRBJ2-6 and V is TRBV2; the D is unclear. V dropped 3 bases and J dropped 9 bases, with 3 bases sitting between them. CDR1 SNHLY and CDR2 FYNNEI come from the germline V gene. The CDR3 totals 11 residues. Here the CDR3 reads CASSEFNVLTF. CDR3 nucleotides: TGTGCCAGCAGTGAGTTCAACGTCCTGACTTTC.

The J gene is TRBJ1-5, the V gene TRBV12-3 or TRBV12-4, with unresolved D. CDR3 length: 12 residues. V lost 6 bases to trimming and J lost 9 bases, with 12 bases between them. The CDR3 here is CASSFGTGPQHF. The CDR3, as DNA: TGTGCCAGCAGCTTCGGAACTGGGCCCCAGCATTTT.

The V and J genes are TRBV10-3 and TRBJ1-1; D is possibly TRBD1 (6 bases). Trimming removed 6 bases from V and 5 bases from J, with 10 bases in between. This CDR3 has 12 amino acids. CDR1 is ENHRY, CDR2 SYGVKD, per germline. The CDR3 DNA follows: TGTGCCATCAGCGTAGGGGGAACTGAAGCTTTCTTT. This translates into CAISVGGTEAFF.

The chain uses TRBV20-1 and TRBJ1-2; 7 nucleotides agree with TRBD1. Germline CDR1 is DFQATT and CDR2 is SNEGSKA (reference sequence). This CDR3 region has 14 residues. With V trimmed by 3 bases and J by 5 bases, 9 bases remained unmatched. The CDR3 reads CSASRTGDEYGYTF. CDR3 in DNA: TGCAGTGCTAGCCGGACAGGAGACGAGTATGGCTACACCTTC.

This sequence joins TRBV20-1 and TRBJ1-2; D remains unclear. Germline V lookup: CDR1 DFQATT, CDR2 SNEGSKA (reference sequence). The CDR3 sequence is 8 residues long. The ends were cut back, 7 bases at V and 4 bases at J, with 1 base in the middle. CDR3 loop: CSVYGYTF. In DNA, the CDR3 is TGCAGTGTCTATGGCTACACCTTC.